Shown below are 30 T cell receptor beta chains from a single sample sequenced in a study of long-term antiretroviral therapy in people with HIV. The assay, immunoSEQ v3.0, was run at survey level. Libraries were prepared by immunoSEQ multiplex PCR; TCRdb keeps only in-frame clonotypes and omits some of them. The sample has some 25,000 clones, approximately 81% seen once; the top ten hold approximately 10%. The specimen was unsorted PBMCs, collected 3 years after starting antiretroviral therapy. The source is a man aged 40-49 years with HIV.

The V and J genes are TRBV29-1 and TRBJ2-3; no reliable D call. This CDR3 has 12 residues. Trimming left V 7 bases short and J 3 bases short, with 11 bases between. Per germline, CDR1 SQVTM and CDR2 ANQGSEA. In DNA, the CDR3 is TGCAGCGCCCTGGTCCAAACAGATACGCAGTATTTT. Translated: CSALVQTDTQYF.

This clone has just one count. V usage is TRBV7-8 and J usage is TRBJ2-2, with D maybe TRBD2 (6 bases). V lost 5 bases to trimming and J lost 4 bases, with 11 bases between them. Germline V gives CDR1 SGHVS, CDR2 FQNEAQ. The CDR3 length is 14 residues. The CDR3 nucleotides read TGTGCCAGCAGCCATCGGGGACTCACCGGGGAGCTGTTTTTT. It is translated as CASSHRGLTGELFF.

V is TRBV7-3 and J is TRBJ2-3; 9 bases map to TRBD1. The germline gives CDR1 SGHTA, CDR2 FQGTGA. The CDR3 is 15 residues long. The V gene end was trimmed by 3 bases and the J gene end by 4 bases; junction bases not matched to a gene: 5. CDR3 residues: CASSFNDRGADTQYF. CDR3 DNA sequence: TGTGCCAGCAGCTTTAATGACAGGGGGGCAGATACGCAGTATTTT. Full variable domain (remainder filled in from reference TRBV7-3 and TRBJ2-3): GAGVSQTPSNKVTEKGKYVELRCDPISGHTALYWYRQSLGQGPEFLIYFQGTGAADDSGLPNDRFFAVRPEGSVSTLKIQRTERGDSAVYLCASSFNDRGADTQYFGPGTRLTVL.

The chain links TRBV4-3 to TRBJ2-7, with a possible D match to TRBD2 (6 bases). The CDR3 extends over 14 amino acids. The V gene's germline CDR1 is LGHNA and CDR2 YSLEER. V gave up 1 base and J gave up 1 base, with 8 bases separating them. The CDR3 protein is CASSQGTTSYEQYF. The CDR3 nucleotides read TGCGCCAGCAGCCAAGGGACTACGTCCTACGAGCAGTACTTC.

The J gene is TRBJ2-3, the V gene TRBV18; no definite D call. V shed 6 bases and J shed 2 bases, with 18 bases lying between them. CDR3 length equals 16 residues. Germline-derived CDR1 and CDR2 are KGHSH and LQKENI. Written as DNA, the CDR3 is TGTGCCAGCTCCCTTCAGGCCCCCCCGGCCACAGATACGCAGTATTTT. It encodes CASSLQAPPATDTQYF. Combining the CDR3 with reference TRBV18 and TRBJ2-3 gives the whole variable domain NAGVMQNPRHLVRRRGQEARLRCSPMKGHSHVYWYRQLPEEGLKFMVYLQKENIIDESGMPKERFSAEFPKEGPSILRIQQVVRGDSAAYFCASSLQAPPATDTQYFGPGTRLTVL.

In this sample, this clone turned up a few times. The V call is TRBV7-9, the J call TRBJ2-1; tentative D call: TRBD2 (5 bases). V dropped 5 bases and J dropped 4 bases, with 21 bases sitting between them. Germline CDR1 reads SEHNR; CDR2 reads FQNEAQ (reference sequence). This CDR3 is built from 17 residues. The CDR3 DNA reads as TGTGCCAGCAGCACCGACCTAGCCCCGACCGCATACAATGAGCAGTTCTTC. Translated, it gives CASSTDLAPTAYNEQFF. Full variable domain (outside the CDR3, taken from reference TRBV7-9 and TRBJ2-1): DTGVSQNPRHKITKRGQNVTFRCDPISEHNRLYWYRQTLGQGPEFLTYFQNEAQLEKSRLLSDRFSAERPKGSFSTLEIQRTEQGDSAMYLCASSTDLAPTAYNEQFFGPGTRLTVL.

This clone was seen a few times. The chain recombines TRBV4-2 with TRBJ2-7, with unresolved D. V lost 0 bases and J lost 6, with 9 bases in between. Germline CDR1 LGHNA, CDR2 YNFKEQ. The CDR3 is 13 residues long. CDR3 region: CASSQDLEGEQYF. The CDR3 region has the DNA TGTGCCAGCAGCCAAGATCTCGAAGGCGAGCAGTACTTC.

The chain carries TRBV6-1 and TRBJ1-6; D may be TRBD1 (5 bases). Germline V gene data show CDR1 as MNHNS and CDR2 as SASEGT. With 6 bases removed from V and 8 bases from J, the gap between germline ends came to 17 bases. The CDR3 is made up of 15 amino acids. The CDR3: CASRYLRGADSPLHF. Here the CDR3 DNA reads TGTGCCAGCAGATATCTGAGAGGGGCTGATTCACCCCTCCACTTT.

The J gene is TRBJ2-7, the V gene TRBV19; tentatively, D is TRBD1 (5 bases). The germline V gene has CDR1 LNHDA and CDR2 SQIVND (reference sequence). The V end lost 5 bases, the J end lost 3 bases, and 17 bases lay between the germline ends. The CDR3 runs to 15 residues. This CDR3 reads CASSPDSQKYYEQYF. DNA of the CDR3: TGTGCCAGTAGTCCAGACAGCCAAAAGTACTACGAGCAGTACTTC.

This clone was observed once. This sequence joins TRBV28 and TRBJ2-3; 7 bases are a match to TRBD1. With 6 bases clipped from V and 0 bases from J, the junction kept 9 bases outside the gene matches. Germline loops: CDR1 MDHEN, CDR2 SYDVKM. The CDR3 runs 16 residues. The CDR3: CASSYDRAVSTDTQYF. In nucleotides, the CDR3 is TGTGCCAGCAGCTATGACAGGGCGGTTAGCACAGATACGCAGTATTTT.

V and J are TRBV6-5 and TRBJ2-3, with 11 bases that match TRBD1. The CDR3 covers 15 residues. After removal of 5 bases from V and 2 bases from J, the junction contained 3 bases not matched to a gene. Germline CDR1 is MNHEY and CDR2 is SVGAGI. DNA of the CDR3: TGTGCCAGCAGTCTGGGACAGGGGGACACAGATACGCAGTATTTT. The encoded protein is CASSLGQGDTDTQYF.

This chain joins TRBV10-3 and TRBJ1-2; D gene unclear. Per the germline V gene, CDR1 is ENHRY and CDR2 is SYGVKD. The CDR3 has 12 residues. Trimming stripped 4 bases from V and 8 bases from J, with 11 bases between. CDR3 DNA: TGTGCCATCAGTGTACTGGGATCCGGCTACACCTTC. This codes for CAISVLGSGYTF.

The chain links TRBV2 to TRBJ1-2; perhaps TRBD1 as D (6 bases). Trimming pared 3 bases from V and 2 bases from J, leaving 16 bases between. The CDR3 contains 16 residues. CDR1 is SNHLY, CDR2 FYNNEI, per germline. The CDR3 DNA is TGTGCCAGCAGTGATTGGTACAGGGAGGCGAACTATGGCTACACCTTC. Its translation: CASSDWYREANYGYTF. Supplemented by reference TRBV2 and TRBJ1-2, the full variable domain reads EPEVTQTPSHQVTQMGQEVILRCVPISNHLYFYWYRQILGQKVEFLVSFYNNEISEKSEIFDDQFSVERPDGSNFTLKIRSTKLEDSAMYFCASSDWYREANYGYTFGSGTRLTVV.

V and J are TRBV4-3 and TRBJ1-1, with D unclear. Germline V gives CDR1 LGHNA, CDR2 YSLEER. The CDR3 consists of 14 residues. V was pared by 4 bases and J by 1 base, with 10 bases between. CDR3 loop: CASSRDGRNTEAFF. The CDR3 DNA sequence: TGCGCCAGCAGCCGCGATGGCAGGAACACTGAAGCTTTCTTT.

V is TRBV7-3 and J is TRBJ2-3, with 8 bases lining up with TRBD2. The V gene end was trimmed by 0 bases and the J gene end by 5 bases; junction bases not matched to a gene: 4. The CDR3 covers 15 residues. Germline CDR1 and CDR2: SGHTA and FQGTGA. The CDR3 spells CASSLTSGIRDTQYF. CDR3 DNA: TGTGCCAGCAGCTTAACTAGCGGGATTAGAGATACGCAGTATTTT.

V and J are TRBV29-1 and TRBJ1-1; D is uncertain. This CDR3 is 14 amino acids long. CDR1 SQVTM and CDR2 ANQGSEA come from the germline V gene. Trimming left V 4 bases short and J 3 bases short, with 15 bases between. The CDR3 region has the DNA TGCAGCGTTGGGACCATAATGGCCTACACTGAAGCTTTCTTT. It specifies CSVGTIMAYTEAFF.

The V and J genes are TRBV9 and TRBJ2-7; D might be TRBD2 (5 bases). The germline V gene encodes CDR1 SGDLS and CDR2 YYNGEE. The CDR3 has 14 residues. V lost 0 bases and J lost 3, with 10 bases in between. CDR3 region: CASSVDGEGYEQYF. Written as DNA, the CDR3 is TGTGCCAGCAGCGTAGACGGAGAGGGCTACGAGCAGTACTTC.

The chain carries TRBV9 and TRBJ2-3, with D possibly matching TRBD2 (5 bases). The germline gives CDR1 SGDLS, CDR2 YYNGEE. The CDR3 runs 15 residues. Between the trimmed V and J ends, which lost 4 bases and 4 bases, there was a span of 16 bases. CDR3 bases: TGTGCCAGCAGCCCCACGGGAAATATAGCAGATACGCAGTATTTT. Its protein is CASSPTGNIADTQYF.

The CDR3 region is CASSPRGDYNEQFF. For the CDR3, the DNA is TGTGCCAGCTCACCAAGGGGCGACTACAATGAGCAGTTCTTC. The chain employs TRBV18 and TRBJ2-1, with D possibly matching TRBD1 (5 bases). The CDR3 is 14 residues long. The germline V gene has CDR1 KGHSH and CDR2 LQKENI. V was pared by 2 bases and J by 3 bases, with 8 bases between. The full variable domain, its missing parts supplied by reference TRBV18 and TRBJ2-1, is NAGVMQNPRHLVRRRGQEARLRCSPMKGHSHVYWYRQLPEEGLKFMVYLQKENIIDESGMPKERFSAEFPKEGPSILRIQQVVRGDSAAYFCASSPRGDYNEQFFGPGTRLTVL.

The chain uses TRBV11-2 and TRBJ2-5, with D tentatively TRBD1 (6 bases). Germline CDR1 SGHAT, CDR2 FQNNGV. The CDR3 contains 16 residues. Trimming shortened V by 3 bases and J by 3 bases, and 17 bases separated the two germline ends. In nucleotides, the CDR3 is TGTGCCAGCAGCTTGGGCGACAGGAGATTTGAAGAGACCCAGTACTTC. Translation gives CASSLGDRRFEETQYF.

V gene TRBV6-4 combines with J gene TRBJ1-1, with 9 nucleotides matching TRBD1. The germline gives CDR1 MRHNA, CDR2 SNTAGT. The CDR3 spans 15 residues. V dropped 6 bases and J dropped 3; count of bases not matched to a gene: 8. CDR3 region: CASSYRGQEDTEAFF. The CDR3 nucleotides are TGTGCCAGCAGCTACAGGGGGCAAGAAGACACTGAAGCTTTCTTT.

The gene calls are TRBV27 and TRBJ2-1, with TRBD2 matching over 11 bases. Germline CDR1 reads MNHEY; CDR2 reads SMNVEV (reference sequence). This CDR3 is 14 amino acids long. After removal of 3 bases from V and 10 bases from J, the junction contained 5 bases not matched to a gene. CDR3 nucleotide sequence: TGTGCCAGCAGTTTGGGACTAGCGGTAACGGAGCAGTTCTTC. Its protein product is CASSLGLAVTEQFF.

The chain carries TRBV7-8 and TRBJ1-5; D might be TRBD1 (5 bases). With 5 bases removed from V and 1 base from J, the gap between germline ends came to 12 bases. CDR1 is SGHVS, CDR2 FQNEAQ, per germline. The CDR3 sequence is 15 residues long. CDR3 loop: CASSRTDSSNQPQHF. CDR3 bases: TGTGCCAGCAGCCGGACCGACAGCAGCAATCAGCCCCAGCATTTT. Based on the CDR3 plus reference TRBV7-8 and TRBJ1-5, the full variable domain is GAGVSQSPRYKVAKRGQDVALRCDPISGHVSLFWYQQALGQGPEFLTYFQNEAQLDKSGLPSDRFFAERPEGSVSTLKIQRTQQEDSAVYLCASSRTDSSNQPQHFGDGTRLSIL.

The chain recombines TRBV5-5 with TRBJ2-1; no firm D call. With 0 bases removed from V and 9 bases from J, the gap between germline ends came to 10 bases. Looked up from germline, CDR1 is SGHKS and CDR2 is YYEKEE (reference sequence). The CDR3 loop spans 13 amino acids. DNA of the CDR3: TGTGCCAGCAGCTTGGAGGGTATTAGTGAGCAGTTCTTC. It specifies CASSLEGISEQFF.

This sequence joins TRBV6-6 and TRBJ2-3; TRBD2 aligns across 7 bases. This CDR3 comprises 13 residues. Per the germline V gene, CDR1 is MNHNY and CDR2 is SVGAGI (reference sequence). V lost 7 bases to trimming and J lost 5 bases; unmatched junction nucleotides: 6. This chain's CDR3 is CASIPRGRDTQYF. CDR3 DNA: TGTGCCAGCATCCCGCGGGGGAGAGATACGCAGTATTTT.

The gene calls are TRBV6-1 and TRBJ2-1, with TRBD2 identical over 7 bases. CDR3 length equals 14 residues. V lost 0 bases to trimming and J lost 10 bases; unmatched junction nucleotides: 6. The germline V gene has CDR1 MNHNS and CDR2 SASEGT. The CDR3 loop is CASSEAGGPREQFF. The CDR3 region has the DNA TGTGCCAGCAGTGAAGCGGGAGGGCCGAGGGAGCAGTTCTTC.

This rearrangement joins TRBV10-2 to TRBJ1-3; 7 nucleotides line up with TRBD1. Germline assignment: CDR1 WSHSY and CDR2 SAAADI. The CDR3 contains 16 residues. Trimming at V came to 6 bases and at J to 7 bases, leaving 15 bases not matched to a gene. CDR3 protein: CASSQAQGVTVNTIYF. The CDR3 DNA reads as TGCGCCAGCAGCCAAGCTCAGGGGGTAACGGTGAACACCATATATTTT.

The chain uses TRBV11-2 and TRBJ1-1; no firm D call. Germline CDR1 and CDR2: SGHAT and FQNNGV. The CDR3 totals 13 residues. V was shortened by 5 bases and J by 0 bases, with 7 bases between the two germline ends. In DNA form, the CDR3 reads TGTGCCAGCAGCGAAGGGATGAACACTGAAGCTTTCTTT. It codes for CASSEGMNTEAFF.

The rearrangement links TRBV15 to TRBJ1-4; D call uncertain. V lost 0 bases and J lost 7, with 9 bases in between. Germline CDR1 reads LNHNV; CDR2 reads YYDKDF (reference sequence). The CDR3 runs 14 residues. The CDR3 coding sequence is TGTGCCACCAGCAGAGATTTGGCAGGTGAAAAACTGTTTTTT. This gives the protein CATSRDLAGEKLFF.

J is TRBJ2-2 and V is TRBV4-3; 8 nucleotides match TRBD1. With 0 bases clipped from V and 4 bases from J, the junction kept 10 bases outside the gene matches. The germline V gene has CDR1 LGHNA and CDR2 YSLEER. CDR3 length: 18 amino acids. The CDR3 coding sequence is TGCGCCAGCAGCCAAGATCATGGGGCAGGGGGCGCCACCGGGGAGCTGTTTTTT. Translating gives CASSQDHGAGGATGELFF.